The rows below give T cell receptor beta chains drawn from one sample of a study of shared clonotypes between healthy human individuals. Clones were sequenced by immunoSEQ multiplex PCR, and TCRdb holds only the in-frame ones, with some missing. The sample yields roughly 530,000 clones, roughly 95% seen once. The sample was naive CD4+ T cells sorted from blood. These TCRs come from a woman younger than 45 in good health. CDR3s include the opening cysteine and the closing phenylalanine or tryptophan. The D gene is left open where the match is weak. Part of the rows lack a size; the others show once, few, many or a class for expanded clones.

j_call,d_call,v_call,clone_size,cdr3_aa,cdr3_nt
TRBJ1-1,-,TRBV5-6,-,CASSPQGWGTEAFF,TGTGCCAGCAGCCCGCAGGGGTGGGGCACTGAAGCTTTCTTT
TRBJ2-3,TRBD2,TRBV7-2,-,CASSSNRLATAIVDTQYF,TGTGCCAGCAGCTCTAACCGACTAGCAACAGCTATAGTGGATACGCAGTATTTT
TRBJ1-1,-,TRBV28,once,CASSSRVGSMNTEAFF,TGTGCCAGCAGTTCACGCGTTGGGTCTATGAACACTGAAGCTTTCTTT
TRBJ2-1,-,TRBV7-8,-,CASSPRGIPEGEQFF,TGTGCCAGCAGCCCGCGAGGTATTCCCGAGGGTGAGCAGTTCTTC
TRBJ2-3,-,TRBV5-1,-,CASSLTFLGHGDTQYF,TGCGCCAGCAGCCTGACTTTTTTGGGACACGGAGATACGCAGTATTTT
TRBJ2-7,-,TRBV28,-,CASSLDSYEQYF,TGTGCCAGCAGTTTAGACAGTTACGAGCAGTACTTC
TRBJ2-7,TRBD2,TRBV5-1,-,CASSLQLAGPYEQYF,TGCGCCAGCAGCTTGCAACTAGCGGGCCCCTACGAGCAGTACTTC
TRBJ1-6,-,TRBV25-1,-,CASTRESNSPLHF,TGTGCCAGCACACGGGAGTCTAATTCACCCCTCCACTTT
TRBJ2-7,-,TRBV28,-,CASSPGPSYEQYF,TGTGCCAGCAGCCCAGGGCCCTCCTACGAGCAGTACTTC
TRBJ1-4,-,TRBV18,-,CASSPLQGTNEKLFF,TGTGCCAGCTCACCGCTACAGGGTACTAATGAAAAACTGTTTTTT
TRBJ1-5,-,TRBV11-2,-,CASSQGRSDQPQHF,TGTGCCAGCAGTCAAGGACGGAGCGATCAGCCCCAGCATTTT
TRBJ2-1,-,TRBV6-5,-,CASSSHPVNEQFF,TGTGCCAGCAGCAGTCACCCGGTCAATGAGCAGTTCTTC
TRBJ1-5,-,TRBV18,few,CASSPQQGGNQPQHF,TGTGCCAGCTCACCCCAGCAGGGTGGCAATCAGCCCCAGCATTTT
TRBJ2-7,-,TRBV15,-,CATSRNPLYEQYF,TGTGCCACCAGCAGGAACCCACTATACGAGCAGTACTTC
TRBJ2-6,-,TRBV5-8,once,CASSLYSVGSGANVLTF,TGTGCCAGCAGCTTGTACAGCGTGGGCTCTGGGGCCAACGTCCTGACTTTC
TRBJ2-1,-,TRBV2,-,CASSGRGAEQFF,TGTGCCAGCAGTGGGAGGGGTGCTGAGCAGTTCTTC
TRBJ2-2,-,TRBV2,-,CASSEIRLANTGELFF,TGTGCCAGCAGTGAAATCCGGCTAGCGAACACCGGGGAGCTGTTTTTT
TRBJ1-5,-,TRBV2,-,CASSDTNQPQHF,TGTGCCAGCAGTGATACGAATCAGCCCCAGCATTTT
TRBJ1-1,-,TRBV28,-,CASSFGGTGNTEAFF,TGTGCCAGCAGTTTCGGGGGGACGGGGAACACTGAAGCTTTCTTT
TRBJ1-3,-,TRBV11-2,-,CASSLAGAGNTIYF,TGTGCCAGCAGCTTAGCAGGGGCCGGAAACACCATATATTTT
TRBJ2-7,TRBD2,TRBV2,-,CASSESGSSYEQYF,TGTGCCAGCAGTGAGAGCGGGAGCTCCTACGAGCAGTACTTC
TRBJ2-2,TRBD1,TRBV27,-,CASSRRTMTGGFGELFF,TGTGCCAGCAGTCGCCGAACGATGACAGGGGGATTCGGGGAGCTGTTTTTT
TRBJ1-2,-,TRBV10-3,-,CAISEAVDYGYTF,TGTGCCATCAGTGAGGCCGTAGACTATGGCTACACCTTC
TRBJ2-7,-,TRBV7-2,-,CASYAGGGSYEQYF,TGTGCCAGCTATGCCGGGGGCGGTTCCTACGAGCAGTACTTC
TRBJ2-1,-,TRBV27,-,CASRRRDISYNEQFF,TGTGCCAGCAGACGCAGGGACATCTCCTACAATGAGCAGTTCTTC
TRBJ2-5,-,TRBV6-1,-,CASSDWWVQETQYF,TGTGCCAGCAGTGATTGGTGGGTTCAAGAGACCCAGTACTTC
TRBJ2-7,-,TRBV2,-,CASNLPGRRAPSSYVQYF,TGTGCCAGCAATCTGCCGGGACGCAGGGCGCCTAGCTCCTACGTGCAGTACTTC
TRBJ2-2,TRBD2,TRBV14,-,CASSRYTSVGSTGELFF,TGTGCCAGCAGCCGCTATACTAGCGTCGGCAGCACCGGGGAGCTGTTTTTT
TRBJ2-7,-,TRBV6-5,few,CASRRDPSSYEQYF,TGTGCCAGCAGGCGGGATCCGTCCTCCTACGAGCAGTACTTC